Presented here are 30 T cell receptor beta chains from one specimen sequenced in a study of human T cells and chemical hapten exposure. Time point specified: pre-sensitization, week 0. Indicated treatment: therapeutic diphenylcyclopropenone sensitization with weekly scalp DPC. TCRdb processed the RACE reads anew with MiXCR; each CDR3 protein has one entry. Of 180,000 or so distinct CDR3 sequences in the sample, just under 30% were seen once. The sample consisted of whole blood, taken in connection with sensitization to the hapten diphenylcyclopropenone (DPC). The receptor set was obtained from a woman aged 30 to 39 with alopecia areata. Some clones in this sample may be carry-over from other donors' samples.

This clonotype came up a few times. The chain joins TRBV18 to TRBJ1-1; D not resolved. The CDR3 sequence is 14 residues long. The germline CDR1 and CDR2 sequences are KGHSH and LQKENI. The V and J ends lost 4 bases and 6 bases respectively, with 15 bases between them. The CDR3 DNA sequence: TGTGCCAGCTCACTCCGGGAAAGTGTTGCTGAAGCTTTCTTT. Protein sequence: CASSLRESVAEAFF.

This rearrangement joins TRBV4-3 to TRBJ2-7; either TRBD1 or TRBD2 may supply D (5 bases each). Germline V lookup: CDR1 LGHNA, CDR2 YSLEER. The CDR3 loop spans 14 amino acids. The V end lost 4 bases, the J end lost 0 bases, and 10 bases lay between the germline ends. This CDR3 is CASSPGAYSYEQYF. The DNA of the CDR3 is TGCGCCAGCAGCCCCGGGGCCTACTCCTACGAGCAGTACTTC.

This clonotype was picked up a small number of times. The rearrangement joins TRBV21-1 to TRBJ1-5. TRBV21-1 is recorded as a pseudogene. The CDR3 is 13 residues long. CDR3 sequence: CASSKGRGQPQHF. The CDR3 DNA reads as TGTGCCAGCAGTAAGGGTCGGGGTCAGCCCCAGCATTTT.

J is TRBJ1-2 and V is TRBV20-1, with D possibly matching TRBD1 (5 bases). Looked up from germline, CDR1 is DFQATT and CDR2 is SNEGSKA (reference sequence). The CDR3 is made up of 11 amino acids. Trimming pared 6 bases from V and 8 bases from J, leaving 13 bases between. The CDR3 DNA reads as TGCAGTGCCCGGGACCTGCGGGGCTACACCTTC. Its translation: CSARDLRGYTF.

This clonotype was recorded a few times. The chain has TRBV9 and TRBJ2-3; weak D call: TRBD2 (6 bases). From germline, CDR1 is SGDLS and CDR2 YYNGEE. The germline V and J ends were trimmed by 3 bases and 5 bases, with 19 bases remaining between them. CDR3 length: 16 residues. The CDR3 loop is CASSATGLSHLDTQYF. In DNA form, the CDR3 reads TGTGCCAGCAGCGCCACGGGACTGAGCCACCTAGATACGCAGTATTTT.

The chain couples TRBV3-1 to TRBJ2-1; D is ambiguous. CDR3 length equals 14 residues. Trimming took 3 bases from V and 5 from J, leaving 11 bases between them. Germline CDR1 is LGHDT and CDR2 is YNNKEL (reference sequence). The CDR3 region is CASSQGPADNEQFF. In nucleotides, the CDR3 is TGTGCCAGCAGCCAGGGCCCCGCGGACAATGAGCAGTTCTTC.

The V call is TRBV12-3 or TRBV12-4, the J call TRBJ2-1; 11 nucleotides agree with TRBD1. The CDR3 sequence is 14 residues long. V was clipped by 6 bases and J by 5 bases; unmatched bases: 3. The CDR3 sequence is CASRRDRGNNEQFF. The CDR3 DNA follows: TGTGCCAGCAGGCGGGACAGGGGGAACAATGAGCAGTTCTTC.

CDR3 protein: CASSLATGTSGSSYNEQFF. Written as DNA, the CDR3 is TGTGCCAGCAGCTTGGCCACCGGGACTAGCGGCAGCTCCTACAATGAGCAGTTCTTC. V and J are TRBV5-5 and TRBJ2-1, with 11 bases aligning to TRBD2. The V and J ends lost 0 bases and 0 bases, in that order; junction bases with no gene match: 8. This CDR3 contains 19 residues. The germline gives CDR1 SGHKS, CDR2 YYEKEE (reference sequence).

CDR3 coding DNA: TGTGCCAGCAGTTTTTGGTTCCCCAATTCACCCCTCCACTTT. It encodes CASSFWFPNSPLHF. This chain links TRBV28 with TRBJ1-6; D is undetermined. The CDR3 length is 14 residues. Per germline, CDR1 MDHEN and CDR2 SYDVKM. V lost 3 bases and J lost 7, with 10 bases in between.

The V gene is TRBV12-3 or TRBV12-4, the J gene TRBJ2-5; D might be TRBD1 (5 bases). This CDR3 comprises 11 residues. Trimming shortened V by 8 bases and J by 5 bases, and 9 bases separated the two germline ends. CDR3 amino acids: CASLSGETQYF. CDR3 DNA sequence: TGTGCCAGCCTGTCAGGGGAGACCCAGTACTTC.

The sample holds a few counts of this clonotype. This chain joins TRBV7-6 and TRBJ1-4; D is unclear. CDR3 size: 13 residues. V was shortened by 2 bases and J by 7 bases, with 8 bases between the two germline ends. Germline V gives CDR1 SGHVS, CDR2 FNYEAQ. CDR3: CASSLLEFEKLFF. The CDR3 nucleotides read TGTGCCAGCAGCTTATTGGAGTTTGAAAAACTGTTTTTT.

This clonotype appeared a few times. The genes are TRBV7-2 and TRBJ2-1, with 8 bases matching TRBD1. The V gene end was trimmed by 3 bases and the J gene end by 6 bases; junction bases not matched to a gene: 4. This CDR3 region has 14 residues. Germline CDR1 reads SGHTA; CDR2 reads FQGNSA. CDR3 region: CASSFSGTGNEQFF. The CDR3 DNA reads as TGTGCCAGCAGCTTTAGTGGGACAGGCAATGAGCAGTTCTTC.

The rearrangement links TRBV6-2 or TRBV6-3 to TRBJ1-1, with a tentative D call TRBD1 (5 bases). The CDR3 runs to 13 residues. Germline CDR1 and CDR2: MNHEY and SVGEGT. The V end lost 7 bases, the J end lost 0 bases, and 9 bases lay between the germline ends. DNA of the CDR3: TGTGCCAGCATTGGGGGGATGAACACTGAAGCTTTCTTT. This translates into CASIGGMNTEAFF.

J is TRBJ2-1 and V is TRBV29-1; a weak D match, TRBD1 (6 bases). Germline CDR1 SQVTM, CDR2 ANQGSEA. This CDR3 is built from 13 residues. Trimming cost V 3 bases and J 5 bases, with 11 bases left between them. The CDR3 sequence: CSVDTGPDNEQFF. CDR3 coding DNA: TGCAGCGTTGATACAGGGCCAGACAATGAGCAGTTCTTC.

The genes are TRBV4-3 and TRBJ2-7, with 8 bases aligning to TRBD2. This CDR3 is built from 14 residues. The germline V gene has CDR1 LGHNA and CDR2 YSLEER. After removal of 3 bases from V and 4 bases from J, the junction contained 5 bases not matched to a gene. In nucleotides, the CDR3 is TGCGCCAGCAGCCATGGACTAGCCGCGTACGAGCAGTACTTC. Amino acid sequence: CASSHGLAAYEQYF.

The chain carries TRBV6-5 and TRBJ1-5; the D is unclear. Germline V gene sequence: CDR1 MNHEY, CDR2 SVGAGI. The CDR3 totals 15 residues. V lost 0 bases and J lost 3, with 9 bases in between. The CDR3 loop reads CASSYSSRVNQPQHF. The CDR3 nucleotides read TGTGCCAGCAGTTACTCGAGTCGGGTCAATCAGCCCCAGCATTTT.

This rearrangement joins TRBV5-1 to TRBJ2-1, with TRBD2 identical over 11 bases. Germline loops: CDR1 SGHRS, CDR2 YFSETQ. With 2 bases clipped from V and 7 bases from J, the junction kept 5 bases outside the gene matches. CDR3 length: 15 amino acids. The CDR3 coding sequence is TGCGCCAGCAGCTTACCTAGCGGGGGGTTGAATGAGCAGTTCTTC. Translated, it gives CASSLPSGGLNEQFF. The full variable domain, with the rest looked up from reference TRBV5-1 and TRBJ2-1, is KAGVTQTPRYLIKTRGQQVTLSCSPISGHRSVSWYQQTPGQGLQFLFEYFSETQRNKGNFPGRFSGRQFSNSRSEMNVSTLELGDSALYLCASSLPSGGLNEQFFGPGTRLTVL.

The genes are TRBV29-1 and TRBJ2-1, with 8 bases matching TRBD2. In germline, CDR1 is SQVTM, CDR2 ANQGSEA. The CDR3 sequence is 14 residues long. Losses at the gene ends were 6 bases for V and 12 bases for J; bases not matched to a gene: 16. Here the CDR3 reads CSVRGLAYKTVQFF. CDR3 DNA sequence: TGCAGCGTCCGAGGACTAGCTTATAAAACGGTGCAGTTCTTC.

The V call is TRBV28, the J call TRBJ1-6; unclear D gene. From germline, CDR1 is MDHEN and CDR2 SYDVKM. This CDR3 contains 14 residues. Between the trimmed V and J ends, which lost 1 base and 6 bases, there was a span of 7 bases. The CDR3 nucleotides read TGTGCCAGCAGTTTATCTACAGTTAATTCACCCCTCCACTTT. Protein product: CASSLSTVNSPLHF.

V usage is TRBV28 and J usage is TRBJ2-6; D is perhaps TRBD1 (5 bases). V shed 8 bases and J shed 0 bases, with 14 bases lying between them. This CDR3 is 16 amino acids long. The germline V gene encodes CDR1 MDHEN and CDR2 SYDVKM. CDR3 DNA sequence: TGTGCCAGCGGCGAGATAGGGGCCTCTGGGGCCAACGTCCTGACTTTC. Protein product: CASGEIGASGANVLTF.

This clonotype was observed a handful of times. The chain employs TRBV7-8 and TRBJ2-2; D not certain. The CDR3 contains 15 residues. V lost 2 bases, J lost 7 bases, and 14 bases lay in between. Germline assignment: CDR1 SGHVS and CDR2 FQNEAQ. CDR3 in amino acids: CASSLPQIVNGELFF. For the CDR3, the DNA is TGTGCCAGCAGCTTACCCCAAATAGTGAACGGGGAGCTGTTTTTT.

The gene calls are TRBV12-3 or TRBV12-4 and TRBJ1-6, with unresolved D. CDR3 length: 12 residues. Trimming pared 6 bases from V and 14 bases from J, leaving 14 bases between. The DNA of the CDR3 is TGTGCCAGCAGCGATCCTAGTGTGGCCCTCCACTTT. It yields the protein CASSDPSVALHF.

This clonotype has more than one count but fewer than ten. The chain couples TRBV6-5 to TRBJ2-7; maybe TRBD2 (7 bases). The V end was cut by 5 bases, the J end by 0 bases, with 17 bases between. The CDR3 spans 16 residues. Per the germline V gene, CDR1 is MNHEY and CDR2 is SVGAGI. The CDR3 bases are TGTGCCAGCAGTCTTTACCGGGGGGCAATCTCCTACGAGCAGTACTTC. Encoded protein: CASSLYRGAISYEQYF.

CDR3 nucleotide sequence: TGTGCCAGCACCCGGGGGGACACCGGGGAGCTGTTTTTT. Its translation: CASTRGDTGELFF. V usage is TRBV21-1 and J usage is TRBJ2-2; the DNA was not used to check the table's D call, TRBD1. TRBV21-1 is deemed a pseudogene. This CDR3 contains 13 residues.

CDR3 region: CASEPASSGRAHEQYF. The DNA of the CDR3 is TGTGCCAGCGAGCCTGCCTCTAGCGGGAGGGCCCACGAGCAGTACTTC. The V call is TRBV28, the J call TRBJ2-7; 12 nucleotides align to TRBD2. The CDR3 runs 16 residues. Germline lookup yields CDR1 MDHEN and CDR2 SYDVKM. Trimming cost V 8 bases and J 5 bases; bases outside gene matches: 13.

This clonotype has a count of ten or more. The chain uses TRBV12-3 or TRBV12-4 and TRBJ1-6, with D perhaps matching TRBD1 (6 bases). V shed 6 bases and J shed 7 bases, with 16 bases lying between them. There are 15 residues in the CDR3. CDR3 residues: CASSGRRRGNSPLHF. The DNA of the CDR3 is TGTGCCAGCAGCGGAAGACGTAGGGGGAATTCACCCCTCCACTTT.

V usage is TRBV20-1 and J usage is TRBJ2-7, with D possibly matching TRBD2 (5 bases). V dropped 2 bases and J dropped 7 bases, with 15 bases sitting between them. The CDR3 covers 13 residues. Germline CDR1 reads DFQATT; CDR2 reads SNEGSKA (reference sequence). The CDR3 reads CSARSTNLGEQYF. The CDR3 coding sequence is TGCAGTGCTAGATCGACTAATCTAGGAGAGCAGTACTTC.

The rearrangement joins TRBV29-1 to TRBJ2-3; TRBD1 agrees at 7 bases. The trim removed 3 bases at V and 0 bases at J, leaving 6 bases unmatched. Germline CDR1 and CDR2: SQVTM and ANQGSEA. The CDR3 spans 15 residues. The CDR3 protein is CSVDIQGLSTDTQYF. CDR3 DNA: TGCAGCGTTGACATACAGGGGCTTAGCACAGATACGCAGTATTTT.

The chain has TRBV7-6 and TRBJ1-5; a possible D gene is TRBD1 (6 bases). CDR1 SGHVS and CDR2 FNYEAQ come from the germline V gene. This CDR3 has 15 amino acids. The ends were cut back, 5 bases at V and 0 bases at J, with 11 bases in the middle. CDR3 region: CASSAGQYSNQPQHF. The DNA of the CDR3 is TGTGCCAGCAGCGCAGGACAGTATAGCAATCAGCCCCAGCATTTT.

The chain joins TRBV10-3 to TRBJ1-3; weak D call: TRBD1 (6 bases). The CDR3 is 13 residues long. Germline values: CDR1 ENHRY, CDR2 SYGVKD. V shed 11 bases and J shed 3 bases, with 14 bases lying between them. The CDR3 spells CAVDQGNGNTIYF. As DNA, the CDR3 is TGTGCCGTCGACCAGGGGAATGGAAACACCATATATTTT.